A single T cell receptor beta chain is shown here with its context. The source of the sample is a study of blood T cell repertoires in COVID-19. About the research overall: Samples came from the United States, Italy and Spain, spanning acute and convalescent COVID-19. PBMCs, B-cell-depleted T cells, or T cells were the source of the cDNA or gDNA that made up the material.

As handled by the study authors: Nucleated cell counts were estimated from reference gene primer amplification. Profiling relied on immunoSEQ multiplex PCR, and the TCRdb table lists in-frame clones only, not all of them. The V and J calls and clone size are taken from that table; D and trimming were inferred from the DNA. The table lists more than 200,000 clones, over 70% of them singletons. The specimen sequenced was peripheral blood. The TCR originated in a woman aged 80 or over with acute or convalescent COVID-19.

CDR3 amino acids: CASSSGGTGSEKLFF. The CDR3 DNA is TGTGCCAGCAGCTCTGGTGGGACAGGGTCTGAAAAACTGTTTTTT. The chain uses TRBV7-7 and TRBJ1-4, with TRBD1 identical over 9 bases. With V trimmed by 4 bases and J by 7 bases, 7 bases remained unmatched. CDR1 and CDR2 (germline): SSHAT, FNYEAQ (reference sequence). The CDR3 has 15 amino acids.